The source of this T cell receptor (beta chain) is a study of cytomegalovirus exposure and HLA in healthy donors. Findings of the study overall: Sequencing likely generated an artifact that appeared as a cluster of highly shared sequence variants.

As regards this clone: Antigen: not known.

From germline, CDR1 is SEHNR and CDR2 FQNEAQ (reference sequence). The V gene end was trimmed by 4 bases and the J gene end by 1 base; junction bases not matched to a gene: 5. The CDR3 totals 15 residues. Healthy donors of bone marrow made up the group. PCR used 60 Vbeta primers and 13 Jbeta primers. Repertoires were generated with immunoSEQ multiplex PCR, while TCRdb's copy carries only in-frame clones and drops some. Among more than 100,000 clones, roughly 80% were seen once, and the ten largest hold 3.5% to 4.5%. This receptor was obtained from a man between 50 and 59 years old in good health and CMV-seropositive. The chain carries TRBV7-9 and TRBJ2-7; 9 bases match TRBD1. Sequencing was carried out using PBMCs. The CDR3 loop is CASSSEDRGSYEQYF. The CDR3 nucleotides are TGTGCCAGCAGCTCAGAGGACAGGGGTTCCTACGAGCAGTACTTC.